Only a few counts were recorded for the clone carrying this T cell receptor (beta chain). The antigen is not known. Unique molecular identifiers were used in preparing the TCRbeta library. TCRdb re-called the PCR reads through MiXCR, storing one row per CDR3 protein. Among 100,000 or so distinct CDR3 sequences listed, more than 20% were seen once. The data stem from a study of T-cell reconstitution after alpha-beta-depleted transplantation in children. Overall study findings and caveats: T-cell numbers and diversity, one year after transplant, stemmed largely from T cells that were newly produced. Diversity of TCRbeta at day 60 was high in some patients, arising from surviving recipient T cells and thymic progenitors. Several hundred expanded graft clones reportedly gave rise to the alpha-beta T cells present about two months after transplant.

The CDR3 covers 14 residues. With 6 bases clipped from V and 4 bases from J, the junction kept 8 bases outside the gene matches. The germline gives CDR1 DFQATT, CDR2 SNEGSKA (reference sequence). This sequence joins TRBV20-1 and TRBJ2-2; 7 bases line up with TRBD2. Sequencing used PBMCs, obtained before TCRalphabeta/CD19-depleted stem cell transplant. This TCR came from a boy under 10 years old with acute lymphoblastic leukemia, due to receive a stem cell transplant. The CDR3 region is CSAPTSISTGELFF. The CDR3 DNA follows: TGCAGTGCCCCGACTAGCATCAGCACCGGGGAGCTGTTTTTT.